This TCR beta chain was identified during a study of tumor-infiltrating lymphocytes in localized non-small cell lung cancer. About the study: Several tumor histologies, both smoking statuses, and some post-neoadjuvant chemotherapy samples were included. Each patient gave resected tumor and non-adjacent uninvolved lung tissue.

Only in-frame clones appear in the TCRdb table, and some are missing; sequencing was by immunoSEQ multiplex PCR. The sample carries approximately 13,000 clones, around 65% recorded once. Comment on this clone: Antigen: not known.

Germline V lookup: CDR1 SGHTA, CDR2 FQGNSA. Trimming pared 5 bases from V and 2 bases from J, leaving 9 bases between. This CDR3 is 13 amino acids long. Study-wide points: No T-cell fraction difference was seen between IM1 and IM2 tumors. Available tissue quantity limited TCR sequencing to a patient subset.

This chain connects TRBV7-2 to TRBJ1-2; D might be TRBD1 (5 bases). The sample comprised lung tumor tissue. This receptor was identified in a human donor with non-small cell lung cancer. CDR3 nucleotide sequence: TGTGCCAGCAGCATACAGGCGAACTATGGCTACACCTTC. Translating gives CASSIQANYGYTF.